These T cell receptor beta chains were read from a single sample in a study of cytomegalovirus exposure and HLA in healthy donors. TCRdb's table, derived via immunoSEQ multiplex PCR, lists solely in-frame clones and lacks some. The sample consists of under 150,000 clones, about four fifths of them appearing once. The sample was PBMCs. Source of these receptors: a man younger than 35 in good health and CMV-seronegative. The CDR3 runs from the conserved cysteine through the conserved F or W. A D gene is named only where the DNA matches it firmly.

v_gene: TRBV28
d_gene: TRBD2
CDR3aa: CASSLGTSGGDGEQYF

v_gene: TRBV19
d_gene: TRBD1
CDR3aa: CASSIRGTGGWSEQYF

v_gene: TRBV7-6
d_gene: .
CDR3aa: CASSPGGFANYGYTF

v_gene: TRBV28
d_gene: .
CDR3aa: CASSQQGAGANVLTF

v_gene: TRBV5-1
d_gene: .
CDR3aa: CASSLTLTSLSETQYF

v_gene: TRBV5-1
d_gene: TRBD2
CDR3aa: CASSLAASGALQETQYF

v_gene: TRBV7-9
d_gene: TRBD1
CDR3aa: CASSRMGQGNQPQHF

v_gene: TRBV5-1
d_gene: TRBD2
CDR3aa: CASRFSGGADTQYF

v_gene: TRBV6-1
d_gene: .
CDR3aa: CASSERWLAGSYGYTF

v_gene: TRBV9
d_gene: TRBD1
CDR3aa: CASRAGGVSTEAFF

v_gene: TRBV27
d_gene: .
CDR3aa: CASSYGYGGIVYEQYF

v_gene: TRBV29-1
d_gene: .
CDR3aa: CSVEGRFQETQYF

v_gene: TRBV2
d_gene: .
CDR3aa: CASSGSRAFRLDLYEQYF

v_gene: TRBV30
d_gene: TRBD1
CDR3aa: CAWSVGQGVNTEAFF

v_gene: TRBV6-5
d_gene: .
CDR3aa: CASSSTGTTGNEQYF

v_gene: TRBV2
d_gene: .
CDR3aa: CASSGSLASGANVLTF

v_gene: TRBV11-2
d_gene: .
CDR3aa: CASSFHSYTQYF

v_gene: TRBV7-9
d_gene: .
CDR3aa: CASSWDTPNQPQHF

v_gene: TRBV6-1
d_gene: .
CDR3aa: CASSENSWAGQETQYF

v_gene: TRBV7-2
d_gene: .
CDR3aa: CASSSLAELAKNIQYF

v_gene: TRBV30
d_gene: .
CDR3aa: CAWIMPLGSGANVLTF

v_gene: TRBV30
d_gene: .
CDR3aa: CAWTGIVDTEAFF

v_gene: TRBV11-2
d_gene: .
CDR3aa: CASSSGWYGTPTYEQYF

v_gene: TRBV5-1
d_gene: .
CDR3aa: CASSLAQGTNSPLHF

v_gene: TRBV5-6
d_gene: TRBD1
CDR3aa: CASSPTGGHEQYF

v_gene: TRBV30
d_gene: TRBD2
CDR3aa: CAWSVLTSAPIKTQYF

v_gene: TRBV27
d_gene: .
CDR3aa: CASRGYSNSYEQYF

v_gene: TRBV7-6
d_gene: TRBD1
CDR3aa: CASSLEAGTGANEQYF

v_gene: TRBV11-2
d_gene: TRBD1
CDR3aa: CASSRTGGTGEQYF

v_gene: TRBV2
d_gene: .
CDR3aa: CASSVLPGAQGNTIYF

v_gene: TRBV5-1
d_gene: .
CDR3aa: CASSVVVGRSGDTQYF

v_gene: TRBV7-3
d_gene: .
CDR3aa: CASSLTHAGMNTEAFF

v_gene: TRBV28
d_gene: TRBD2
CDR3aa: CASRGLAGGGKQFF

v_gene: TRBV14
d_gene: TRBD2
CDR3aa: CASSLTGTSASTDTQYF

v_gene: TRBV10-1
d_gene: .
CDR3aa: CASRRVGESNQPQHF

v_gene: TRBV28
d_gene: TRBD2
CDR3aa: CASSSSGGNQETQYF

v_gene: TRBV4-1
d_gene: .
CDR3aa: CASSQETGHTEAFF

v_gene: TRBV10-3
d_gene: .
CDR3aa: CAVAVDSNQPQHF

v_gene: TRBV13
d_gene: TRBD2
CDR3aa: CASSFFVRGGDTDTQYF

v_gene: TRBV19
d_gene: .
CDR3aa: CASYPSGTRKAFF

v_gene: TRBV9
d_gene: .
CDR3aa: CASSVAEAEGYTF

v_gene: TRBV5-4
d_gene: TRBD1
CDR3aa: CASSWDRSTNEKLFF

v_gene: TRBV11-2
d_gene: .
CDR3aa: CASSPSGYEQYF

v_gene: TRBV5-4
d_gene: .
CDR3aa: CASSLAGGNQPQHF

v_gene: TRBV19
d_gene: .
CDR3aa: CASTLLIPSDSPLHF

v_gene: TRBV19
d_gene: .
CDR3aa: CASIPGPVRGTEAFF

v_gene: TRBV6-6
d_gene: TRBD1
CDR3aa: CASSPGTVNTGELFF

v_gene: TRBV25-1
d_gene: .
CDR3aa: CASSARETQYF

v_gene: TRBV7-6
d_gene: TRBD2
CDR3aa: CASRRLAGFTDTQYF

v_gene: TRBV29-1
d_gene: TRBD2
CDR3aa: CSVSPSGLYEQYF

v_gene: TRBV13
d_gene: .
CDR3aa: CASSLRGGFNSPLHF

v_gene: TRBV7-2
d_gene: .
CDR3aa: CASSIRGYGYTF

v_gene: TRBV7-9
d_gene: TRBD2
CDR3aa: CSSSGGPYEQYF

v_gene: TRBV6-1
d_gene: .
CDR3aa: CASIHRARNNQPQHF

v_gene: TRBV11-2
d_gene: TRBD1
CDR3aa: CASRTPRGPRLEQFF

v_gene: TRBV18
d_gene: .
CDR3aa: CASSPGHTNTEAFF

v_gene: TRBV14
d_gene: .
CDR3aa: CASSQQGWQTQYF